This TCR beta chain was observed in a study of T cell responses to AZD1222 COVID-19 vaccine. Only in-frame clones appear in the TCRdb table, and some are missing; sequencing was by immunoSEQ multiplex PCR. Here the sample spans 150,000 to 200,000 clones, around 94% being singletons. Losses at the gene ends were 8 bases for V and 0 bases for J; bases not matched to a gene: 12. CDR3 length: 16 amino acids. CDR1 and CDR2 from the germline V gene are ENHRY and SYGVKD. Sequencing was performed on peripheral blood, taken 28 days after the second AZD1222 dose. The receptor was isolated from an adult who received the AZD1222 COVID-19 vaccine. V gene TRBV10-3 combines with J gene TRBJ1-1; TRBD1 matches at 7 bases. CDR3 protein: CAIADIDRAMNTEAFF. The CDR3 coding sequence is TGTGCCATCGCGGATATCGACAGGGCTATGAACACTGAAGCTTTCTTT.